Sequencing of this TCR beta chain was carried out in a study of blood T cells in healthy people across ages. Regarding the study as a whole: When set beside aged donors, long-lived donors presented more naive CD4+ cells and higher diversity.

It was with a sample-barcoded 5' primer and a J-beta primer mix that a second PCR of roughly 6 to 12 cycles was run. Each CDR3 protein is one row after TCRdb ran MiXCR on the 5' RACE reads. The sample consists of about 1,400,000 distinct CDR3 sequences, 59% of them appearing once. As concerns this clonotype: Its antigen remains unknown.

Germline trimming cut 0 bases from V and 2 bases from J; bases unmatched to any gene: 3. Germline assignment: CDR1 MNHEY and CDR2 SVGAGI. The CDR3 has 15 residues. V usage is TRBV6-5 and J usage is TRBJ1-2; 7 nucleotides agree with TRBD1. The sequence was obtained from a man in his late teens or twenties in good health. The sample taken for sequencing was blood. CDR3 DNA sequence: TGTGCCAGCAGTTACTCACAGGGGCCCAACTATGGCTACACCTTC. This codes for CASSYSQGPNYGYTF.